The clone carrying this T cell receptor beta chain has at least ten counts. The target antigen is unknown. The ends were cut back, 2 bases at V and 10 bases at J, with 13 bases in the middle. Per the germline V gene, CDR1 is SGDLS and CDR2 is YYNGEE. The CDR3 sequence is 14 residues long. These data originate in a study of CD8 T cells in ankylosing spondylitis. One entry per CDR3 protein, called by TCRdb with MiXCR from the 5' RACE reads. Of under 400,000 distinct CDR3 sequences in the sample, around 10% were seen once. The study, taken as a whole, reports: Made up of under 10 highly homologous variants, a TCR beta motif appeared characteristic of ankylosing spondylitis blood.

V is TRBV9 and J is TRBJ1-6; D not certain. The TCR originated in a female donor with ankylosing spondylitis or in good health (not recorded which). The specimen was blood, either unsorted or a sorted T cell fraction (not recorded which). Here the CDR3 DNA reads TGTGCCAGCAGCGTGTCGTCCGGGAAATCACCCCTCCACTTT. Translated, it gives CASSVSSGKSPLHF. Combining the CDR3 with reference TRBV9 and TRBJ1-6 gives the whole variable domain DSGVTQTPKHLITATGQRVTLRCSPRSGDLSVYWYQQSLDQGLQFLIQYYNGEERAKGNILERFSAQQFPDLHSELNLSSLELGDSALYFCASSVSSGKSPLHFGNGTRLTVT.